These 9 T cell receptor beta chains originate from one sample sequenced in a study of response to subunit inactivated influenza vaccine. TCRdb redid the calling of the RT-PCR reads with MiXCR, one entry per CDR3 protein. The table shows 500,000 to 600,000 distinct CDR3 sequences, with around 15% occurring only once. This specimen was PBMCs from blood, taken roughly 13 days after vaccination. Receptors originate from a man aged 50 to 60 who received an inactivated influenza vaccine.

This clonotype was seen a handful of times. This rearrangement joins TRBV6-2 or TRBV6-3 to TRBJ2-4, with TRBD1 identical over 8 bases. CDR1 and CDR2 (germline): MNHEY, SVGEGT. The CDR3 totals 16 residues. V was pared by 6 bases and J by 4 bases, with 11 bases of the junction left unmatched. As DNA, the CDR3 is TGTGCCAGCAGGGACTTCGACAGGGGCCCGAAAAACATTCAGTACTTC. Its protein product is CASRDFDRGPKNIQYF.

The CDR3 protein is CSVGTGGVVNTQYF. The CDR3 bases are TGCAGCGTGGGGACAGGGGGCGTCGTCAATACGCAGTATTTT. The chain links TRBV29-1 to TRBJ2-3; 12 nucleotides match TRBD1. CDR1 and CDR2 (germline): SQVTM, ANQGSEA. The CDR3 extends over 14 amino acids. J lost 7 bases, V lost 6 bases, and 8 bases had no gene match.

CDR3 sequence: CSALGLNQPQHF. The CDR3 DNA is TGCAGTGCTCTGGGTCTCAATCAGCCCCAGCATTTT. The V and J genes are TRBV20-1 and TRBJ1-5; no clear D. CDR3 size: 12 residues. The V gene lost 5 bases and the J gene lost 3 bases, with 8 bases spanning the gap. Germline assignment: CDR1 DFQATT and CDR2 SNEGSKA (reference sequence).

The table lists this clonotype with a few counts. This chain joins TRBV14 and TRBJ2-5, with D maybe TRBD2 (5 bases). Germline V lookup: CDR1 SGHDN, CDR2 FVKESK. The CDR3 sequence is 13 residues long. The V end lost 3 bases, the J end lost 2 bases, and 7 bases lay between the germline ends. CDR3 nucleotide sequence: TGTGCCAGCAGCCAGAGGAGGCAAGAGACCCAGTACTTC. Translation: CASSQRRQETQYF.

This chain links TRBV25-1 with TRBJ2-3, with a possible D match to TRBD1 (6 bases). The CDR3 has 15 residues. Germline V lookup: CDR1 MGHDK, CDR2 SYGVNS. The V gene lost 6 bases and the J gene lost 2 bases, with 15 bases spanning the gap. In DNA form, the CDR3 reads TGTGCCAGCAGCGCAGGGGTGGCCCACACAGATACGCAGTATTTT. Its protein product is CASSAGVAHTDTQYF.

This chain joins TRBV11-2 and TRBJ2-1, with TRBD2 identical over 8 bases. The CDR3 has 16 residues. J was trimmed by 3 bases and V by 1 base; bases with no gene match: 5. Germline lookup yields CDR1 SGHAT and CDR2 FQNNGV. CDR3 residues: CASSLALTSGYNEQFF. CDR3 nucleotide sequence: TGTGCCAGCAGCTTAGCCCTTACTAGCGGCTACAATGAGCAGTTCTTC.

This clonotype was detected a few times. The V and J genes are TRBV11-2 and TRBJ2-5; tentative D call: TRBD2 (6 bases). CDR3 length: 15 amino acids. The V gene's germline CDR1 is SGHAT and CDR2 FQNNGV. Trimming left V 1 base short and J 1 base short, with 10 bases between. This chain's CDR3 is CASSLGGTTQETQYF. CDR3 DNA sequence: TGTGCCAGCAGCTTAGGCGGGACCACCCAAGAGACCCAGTACTTC.

The chain has TRBV5-1 and TRBJ1-5; D is unclear. Germline V gives CDR1 SGHRS, CDR2 YFSETQ. Trimming left V 0 bases short and J 0 bases short, with 10 bases between. This CDR3 region has 16 residues. The CDR3 spells CASSLGPLNSNQPQHF. CDR3 bases: TGCGCCAGCAGCTTGGGCCCACTAAATAGCAATCAGCCCCAGCATTTT.

CDR3 sequence: CASSRPTGEAFF. The CDR3 region has the DNA TGTGCCAGCAGCCGTCCGACAGGGGAAGCTTTCTTT. The rearrangement uses TRBV3-1 and TRBJ1-1; 7 bases are shared with TRBD1. CDR1 and CDR2 (germline): LGHDT, YNNKEL (reference sequence). The CDR3 runs 12 residues. V trimming: 4 bases; J trimming: 8 bases; junction bases outside the gene matches: 4.